This T cell receptor beta chain was sequenced for a study of cytomegalovirus exposure and HLA in healthy donors. PCR involved 60 Vbeta and 13 Jbeta primers. Some clones are missing from TCRdb's copy, which holds only in-frame ones; the method was immunoSEQ multiplex PCR. This sample has some 200,000 clones, with under 85% found just once. General study points: In a later analysis, at a false discovery rate of 0.05, 17,000 or so TCR beta sequences were associated with HLA alleles.

Notes on this clone: Its antigen is not known.

Input material: PBMCs. This receptor was obtained from a female donor in good health and CMV-seronegative.

The CDR3 coding sequence is TGCGCCAGCAGCCAAGTTCCAGGGCGAAACACCATATATTTT. It codes for CASSQVPGRNTIYF. This sequence joins TRBV4-3 and TRBJ1-3, with D possibly matching TRBD1 (5 bases). The CDR3 is made up of 14 amino acids. The germline CDR1 and CDR2 sequences are LGHNA and YSLEER. V was shortened by 1 base and J by 5 bases, with 9 bases between the two germline ends.